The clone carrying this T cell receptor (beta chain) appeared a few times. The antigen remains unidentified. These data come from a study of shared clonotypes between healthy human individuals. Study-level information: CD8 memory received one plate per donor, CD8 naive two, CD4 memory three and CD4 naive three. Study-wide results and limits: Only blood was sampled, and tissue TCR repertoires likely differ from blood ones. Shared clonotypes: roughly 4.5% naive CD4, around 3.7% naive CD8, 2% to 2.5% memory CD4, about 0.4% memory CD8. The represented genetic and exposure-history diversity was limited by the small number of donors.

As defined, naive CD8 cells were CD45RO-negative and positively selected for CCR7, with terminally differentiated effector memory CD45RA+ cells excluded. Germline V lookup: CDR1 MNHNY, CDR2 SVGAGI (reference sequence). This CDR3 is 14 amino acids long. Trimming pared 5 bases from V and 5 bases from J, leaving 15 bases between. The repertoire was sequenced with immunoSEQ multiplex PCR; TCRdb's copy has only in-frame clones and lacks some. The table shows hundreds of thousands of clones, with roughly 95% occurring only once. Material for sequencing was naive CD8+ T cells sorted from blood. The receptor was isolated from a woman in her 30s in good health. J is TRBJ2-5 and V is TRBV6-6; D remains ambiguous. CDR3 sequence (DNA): TGTGCCAGCAGTGCCGCGCTGAACCCCGAGACCCAGTACTTC. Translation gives CASSAALNPETQYF.